The present TCR beta chain was sequenced within a study of identical twins. General study results and limits: The models gave estimates that fell short of the out-of-frame TCR alpha sharing seen in monozygotic twins.

In germline, CDR1 is SQVTM, CDR2 ANQGSEA. V lost 5 bases and J 2 bases, leaving 10 bases between the germline ends. This CDR3 contains 13 residues. This clonotype was seen at least ten times. What it recognizes is unknown. cDNA molecules carried unique molecular identifiers, and template switching added a universal primer site. TCRdb reprocessed the 5' RACE reads with MiXCR, giving one entry per CDR3 protein. The sample has approximately 620,000 distinct CDR3 sequences, approximately 9% seen once. These data also featured in a second study, about yellow fever vaccine responses in identical twins.

The gene calls are TRBV29-1 and TRBJ2-1; no definite D call. Sequencing was performed on PBMCs. This clonotype was obtained from a woman aged 18 to 35 in good health. The chain's CDR3 is CSVRLGPYNEQFF. CDR3 sequence (DNA): TGCAGCGTTCGGCTTGGCCCCTACAATGAGCAGTTCTTC.